The 4 T cell receptor beta chains below were found in one sample sequenced in a study of blood T cells in healthy people across ages (dated by TCRdb to between 2014 and 2017). Receptor amplification or capture employed 5' RACE. This sample was sequenced with an Illumina HiSeq 2500. A second PCR of about 7 to 12 cycles was run with a J-beta primer mix and a sample-barcoded 5' primer. The public reads were quality trimmed at Q25 with fastp and then assembled into clones with MiXCR by TCRdb, keeping productive beta chains. Rows are combined by CDR3 protein, so each entry shows the most common genes and DNA. Recorded for this sample are some 1.5 million distinct CDR3 sequences; roughly 28% of them occurred a single time. 7.7% of the sample is held by the ten biggest clonotypes. The sample was blood. The receptor source for this set is a woman in her 30s in good health.

This clonotype was seen at least ten times. The genes are TRBV3-1 and TRBJ2-7, with 7 bases aligning to TRBD2. V trimming: 6 bases; J trimming: 0 bases; junction bases outside the gene matches: 8. Germline V gene data show CDR1 as LGHDT and CDR2 as YNNKEL (reference sequence). The CDR3 is 15 residues long. The CDR3 DNA reads TGTGCCAGCAGGCCTCGGGGAGGGCCCTCCTACGAGCAGTACTTC. Translating gives CASRPRGGPSYEQYF.

This clonotype appeared a few times. J is TRBJ2-7 and V is TRBV29-1, with D possibly TRBD1 on 6 matching bases. The germline V and J ends were trimmed by 7 bases and 2 bases, with 18 bases remaining between them. Per germline, CDR1 SQVTM and CDR2 ANQGSEA. The CDR3 runs 14 residues. The CDR3 DNA follows: TGCAGCGCCACGAGGACAGCTGTCCCCTACGAGCAGTACTTC. This gives the protein CSATRTAVPYEQYF.

The CDR3, as DNA: TGTGCCAGCAGTGAATTTGGACCGCAAGAGCAGTACTTC. Translated, it gives CASSEFGPQEQYF. The chain couples TRBV25-1 to TRBJ2-4; D not resolved. V lost 1 base and J lost 13, with 14 bases in between. Germline assignment: CDR1 MGHDK and CDR2 SYGVNS. The CDR3 is 13 residues long.

This clonotype has a handful of counts. Sequence at one end of the junction differs from germline and may be a read error. V usage is TRBV18 and J usage is TRBJ2-2; D is perhaps TRBD2 (5 bases). The CDR3 runs 15 residues. In germline, CDR1 is KGHSH, CDR2 LQKENI. For the CDR3, the DNA is TGTGCCAGCTCACCGCGGAAGGTCAACACCGGGGAACTGTTTTTT. Its translation: CASSPRKVNTGELFF.